The T cell receptor (beta chain) under discussion was sequenced for a study of cytomegalovirus exposure and HLA in healthy donors (TCRdb year 2017). Broadly, across the study: An earlier analysis of roughly 630 of the donors reported 276 Gb of sequence data and roughly 100 million unique TCR beta sequences from approximately 180 million T cells. An early release covering 500 to 750 HLA-typed donors comprised approximately 290 gigabases of sequencing data and some 79 million unique TCR sequences. Among the 398 genotyped donors, about 83% belonged to the genetic ancestry cluster associated with self-reported Caucasian donors. The study was designed to test whether signatures of past pathogen exposure could be identified by cataloging public T cell receptors. Using immunosequencing, the study profiled T cell repertoires from 666 subjects and related those repertoires to cytomegalovirus serostatus. Besides the first cohort of approximately 710 subjects, a separate validation cohort made up of roughly 120 different subjects was used. To predict cytomegalovirus infection status, the study brought together high-throughput TCR immunosequencing, statistical association of individual TCRs with disease status, and machine learning. A later analysis re-analyzed previously published TCR beta repertoires from 666 donors and added high-resolution HLA genotyping to study TCR occurrence patterns. Rather than drawing on any new phenotypic data, the later analysis identified candidate immune exposures from TCR beta sequences and the way those sequences occurred across donors. To decide whether each TCR beta V gene segment behaved as functional or pseudogenic, an earlier analysis of some 600 of the donors relied on high-throughput TCR beta sequencing. Donor age, sex, ethnicity and CMV serostatus were compiled alongside the repertoire data. In a later genetic analysis, genome-wide SNP genotypes for about 55% of the roughly 700 donors were used, and that subset was treated as a discovery cohort. Every repertoire in the discovery cohort had been generated on one and the same sequencing platform. HLA typing included class I and class II loci at four-digit resolution. The number of donors typed differed by locus, with 629-630 for A, B, C, DRB1 and DQB1, 522 for DQA1, 606 for DPA1, and some 450 for DPB1. Four to six DR-DQ haplotypes were handled as single units for association and clustering, since linkage in the cohort was strong. Among a few hundred genotyped donors of the cohort, an average of roughly 240,000 unique TCR beta nucleotide sequences were sequenced per donor, about a sixth of them non-productive.

On this clone itself: Its antigen remains undetermined. No qualities accompany the bases; no much larger clone lies one base away.

The cohort was made up of about 610 healthy bone marrow donors. At the time of sampling, every cohort member was nominally healthy, though immune exposures that went unrecorded were likely present. The donor tested CMV seronegative and was one of the 352 seronegative cohort members. Every donor gave a peripheral blood sample, and the peripheral blood mononuclear cells from that sample were used for TCR beta sequencing. The Qiagen DNeasy Blood Extraction Kit was used to extract genomic DNA from the blood cell samples. CDR3 length: 16 amino acids, cysteine to phenylalanine. The DNA shown is the 48-base CDR3, in frame from base 1. V lost 1 base and J lost 3 bases, and the count of bases not matched to a germline gene is 6. CDR1 and CDR2 (SGHTA, FQGNSA) derive from the germline V gene. Libraries were made using the immunoSEQ multiplex PCR assay. The multiplex PCR relied on a mix of 60 forward primers for TCR Vbeta segments and 13 reverse primers for TCR Jbeta segments. The CDR3 region of rearranged TCR beta genes was amplified from genomic DNA with a multiplex PCR assay. Amplified TCR beta libraries were sequenced as 87-base-pair reads on the Illumina HiSeq System. The original methods were these. Across the 700 or so repertoires, a later analysis counted tens of millions of unique TCR beta chains, some 11 million of which were shared by at least two donors. To remove PCR and sequencing errors, raw reads were error-corrected and collapsed into unique sequences using a nearest-neighbor algorithm that merged closely related sequences. Alignment of CDR3 sequences to IMGT reference sequences was used to assign V, D and J gene segments. For a sequence to be retained, a match of at least six nucleotides to both a V gene segment and a J gene segment was required. Rearrangements were classified as productive when the CDR3 lacked stop codons and remained in frame with V and J, and all other rearrangements were classified as non-productive. Following IMGT convention, CDR3 was defined as the stretch from the second conserved V-encoded cysteine to the conserved J-encoded phenylalanine. In an earlier analysis of around 570 of the donors, sequences lacking an unambiguous match to a single V gene segment were excluded. In an earlier analysis of about 590 of the donors, a V segment was called functional when productive rearrangements were above 56.7%, and segregating when the standard deviation between donors exceeded 5%. A statistical classification framework was built for diagnosing cytomegalovirus status from the catalog of TCR beta chain sequences. In a later analysis, TCR nucleotide sequences were compared against IMGT/GENE-DB human TR gene sequences so that V and J genes could be assigned. Using the TCRdist pipeline, a later analysis assigned CDR3 sequences along with most-parsimonious VDJ recombination scenarios. In a later analysis, each TCR beta chain was defined by its CDR3 amino acid sequence together with its V-gene family, and reads without a unique V-gene family were excluded. As a way to deal with suspected cross-contamination and a sequencing artifact, a later analysis dropped more than 500 nucleotide sequences that were highly shared and had low generation probability. A later analysis calculated a clonal expansion index for each public chain from normalized within-repertoire ranks of inferred template counts. Generation probabilities in a later analysis came from a VDJ recombination model fitted to out-of-frame rearrangements, and those results were checked against IGoR. A later analysis scored TCR-TCR, TCR-HLA and TCR-CMV co-occurrence with hypergeometric tests, applying a repertoire-size bias correction to TCR pairs. In a later analysis, false discovery rates were estimated by permuting HLA or CMV assignments 20 times. A later analysis grouped co-occurring TCRs with DBSCAN, adding TCRdist sequence similarity when clustering within HLA-allele-positive subsets. Co-occurrence clustering excluded repertoires with fewer than 30,000 or more than 120,000 public chains, plus five with anomalous nucleotide sharing. TCRdb provides this immuneACCESS table in a form limited to in-frame rearrangements. Some clones are lacking; in checked studies, under half of them reflect an unresolved V gene, and why the rest are absent is not known. V, J and clone size reflect that table, while D and trimming were determined from the DNA. Present in this sample are 150,000 or so clones, approximately 74% of which were seen just once. Approximately 3% of the sample lies in the top ten.

Beyond this particular receptor, the publication reports: Linkage disequilibrium might explain the correlated functional status among segregating V segments, but an unknown experimental factor could not be excluded. A later analysis reported that several top co-occurrence clusters appeared linked to parvovirus B19, influenza, CMV and Epstein-Barr virus. CMV serostatus was the only immune exposure information available for the cohort. A later analysis associated 16,951 TCR beta sequences with specific HLA alleles at a false discovery rate of 0.05. A further reported finding was that TCR beta sequences accurately predicted the HLA-A and HLA-B alleles for most subjects in the first cohort. The 87-base-pair reads could not distinguish some IMGT-functional V segments, including TRBV6-2 and TRBV6-3, so those segments were excluded. Most CMV-associated TCR beta chains appeared to be HLA-restricted in a later analysis, and the HLA associations seemed to be driven largely by CMV exposure. A group of highly shared sequence variants was considered likely to be a technical artifact of the sequencing pipeline. An association between a missense DCLRE1C variant and V-gene and J-gene trimming of TCR beta chains was found in a later genetic analysis and replicated in an independent cohort. In a later analysis, HLA-associated TCR beta chains were found to be more clonally expanded and to have lower generation probabilities than equally common non-associated chains. In both the original and validation cohorts, the classifier was reported to diagnose cytomegalovirus status with high specificity and sensitivity. The study gave a list of about 150 TCR beta chains associated with cytomegalovirus. According to a later analysis, TCR association rates differed among HLA loci, with DRB1 alleles showing the most associated TCRs and HLA-C alleles showing the fewest. Broadly in line with IMGT annotations, most TCR beta V segments showed up in productive rearrangements about 87% or about 30% of the time in an earlier analysis of around 600 of the donors. Across donors, most TCR sequences were observed very rarely, whereas some public TCRs were present in many individuals. When HLA alleles, especially DR and DQ, strongly co-occurred, attributing TCR associations to individual alleles was difficult. The cohort was sequenced for TCR beta chains only, and without alpha or paired-chain data the features that could be detected were limited. Because counts were too low, around 17 rarely observed V segments, including chromosome 9 orphons, were left out of the earlier analysis of 587 of the donors. It was suggested by the authors that the approach could potentially be generalized to other disease states and immunological phenotypes. HLA typing was unavailable for some donors at each locus, so association tests used only the typed subset. Compared with the roughly 670-donor mean, donors in an Asian-associated ancestry cluster had fewer N-insertions in productive TCRs, according to a later genetic analysis. In vitro tests confirmed that a few of the cytomegalovirus-associated TCR beta chains recognize cytomegalovirus antigens. The presence/absence analyses assumed that sequencing depth was roughly uniform across donors, and that assumption may not be true.

Sequencing used PBMCs. The sequence was collected from a man in his late teens or twenties in good health and CMV-seronegative. Rearrangement joined TRBV7-2 to TRBJ1-2; 9 of the junction bases match TRBD1. The bases read TGTGCCAGCAGCTTAGTCGTGAGGGACAGGGACTATGGCTACACCTTC. Its product reads: CASSLVVRDRDYGYTF.